This TCR beta chain was sequenced for a study of sequential checkpoint blockade in melanoma. At the level of the study: First-line arms were nivolumab then ipilimumab, or the reverse, randomized 1:1. TCRβ was sequenced from DNA of 91 pretreatment tumors. After nivolumab or ipilimumab alone, about 22 patients had week-13 rebiopsies.

This clone is medium-sized (0.01 to 0.1%) in the sample. The treatment was: randomized to nivolumab then ipilimumab (arm A) or the reverse (arm B). No patient had prior DNA-damaging chemotherapy. The method was immunoSEQ multiplex PCR; TCRdb's version includes in-frame clones alone and lacks a portion of them. Of 3,000 to 3,500 clones detected, under 20% appear once; the ten largest clones hold around 28%. The CDR3 contains 12 residues. V lost 3 bases, J lost 2 bases, and 1 base lay in between. In germline, CDR1 is MDHEN, CDR2 SYDVKM. This clonotype was obtained from a human donor with melanoma. The starting material was tumor tissue (inferred from file names), obtained from a patient given nivolumab and ipilimumab in sequence. The J gene is TRBJ2-2, the V gene TRBV28; unclear D gene. The CDR3 sequence is CASSFNTGELFF. The CDR3 bases are TGTGCCAGCAGTTTTAACACCGGGGAGCTGTTTTTT.